A selection of T cell receptor beta chains follows, all from one sample in a study of cytomegalovirus exposure and HLA in healthy donors. TCRdb keeps only in-frame clones here, not all; method: immunoSEQ multiplex PCR. The data show approximately 190,000 clones, more than 75% seen once. The specimen sequenced was PBMCs. The source is a man aged 25-45 years in good health and CMV-seronegative. The CDR3 runs from the conserved cysteine through the conserved F or W. The D gene is left open where the match is weak. A row's size may be missing; if present it is once, few, many or a size class.

>TRBJ2-5|-|TRBD2|TRBV5-1|14
TGCGCCAGCAGGACTAGCGGGGGGGTGGGGGAGCAGTACTTC
CASRTSGGVGEQYF
>TRBJ2-2|-|-|TRBV27|14
TGTGCCAGCAGACTCCATGGTAACACCGGGGAGCTGTTTTTT
CASRLHGNTGELFF
>TRBJ1-5|-|TRBD1|TRBV6-7|15
TGTGCCAGCAGCCCCGGACAGGGGAACAATCAGCCCCAGCATTTT
CASSPGQGNNQPQHF
>TRBJ2-1|-|TRBD2|TRBV4-1|20
TGCGCCAGCAGCCAAGATCAGGGACTAGCGGGAGGGCTCTCCTACAATGAGCAGTTCTTC
CASSQDQGLAGGLSYNEQFF
>TRBJ2-1|few|-|TRBV25-1|16
TGTGCCAGCAGTGAAGGGTACAGATCGAATTACAATGAGCAGTTCTTC
CASSEGYRSNYNEQFF
>TRBJ2-1|-|-|TRBV19|14
TGTGCCAGTAGTCCGCTAGCCTCCTACAATGAGCAGTTCTTC
CASSPLASYNEQFF
>TRBJ2-7|-|-|TRBV30|11
TGTGCCTGGGGACTATCCTACGAGCAGTACTTC
CAWGLSYEQYF
>TRBJ2-1|-|TRBD2|TRBV10-3|15
TGTGCCATCTCGGCTAGCGGGAGTCCACACAATGAGCAGTTCTTC
CAISASGSPHNEQFF
>TRBJ2-7|-|TRBD2|TRBV6-5|15
TGTGCCAGCAGTCGACTAGCGGGAGACCCCTACGAGCAGTACTTC
CASSRLAGDPYEQYF
>TRBJ2-3|-|-|TRBV29-1|16
TGCAGCGTTGAATTGGGACGACTAGTGGGCACAGATACGCAGTATTTT
CSVELGRLVGTDTQYF
>TRBJ1-1|-|-|TRBV9|14
TGTGCCAGCAGCCCACCCCTGACCAGGGAGGTGACTTTCTTT
CASSPPLTREVTFF
>TRBJ1-3|-|-|TRBV15|15
TGTGCCACCAGCAGAGGGACTGCCTCTGGAAACACCATATATTTT
CATSRGTASGNTIYF
>TRBJ2-7|-|-|TRBV19|14
TGTGCCAGTAGTATGATGGACAGCTCCTACGAGCAGTACTTC
CASSMMDSSYEQYF
>TRBJ2-3|-|-|TRBV13|13
TGTGCCAGCAGCCCCGGGAGCACAGATACGCAGTATTTT
CASSPGSTDTQYF
>TRBJ2-3|-|TRBD1|TRBV19|15
TGTGCCAGTAGTATACTCGGACAGGGGGGGCGAACGCAGTATTTT
CASSILGQGGRTQYF
>TRBJ1-5|-|-|TRBV7-6|14
TGTGCCAGCAGCTGGGGGGAGGGTGGTCAGCCCCAGCATTTT
CASSWGEGGQPQHF
>TRBJ2-7|-|TRBD1|TRBV28|16
TGTGCCAGCAGCAAGGGATGGGGGACAGGGAATTACGAGCAGTACTTC
CASSKGWGTGNYEQYF
>TRBJ1-2|-|-|TRBV6-1|11
TGTGCCAGCGCTTTCGAGGGTGGCTACACCTTC
CASAFEGGYTF
>TRBJ1-1|-|-|TRBV6-5|15
TGTGCCAGCAGTTTCATCCAGGGAGGAGGCACTGAAGCTTTCTTT
CASSFIQGGGTEAFF
>TRBJ1-1|-|TRBD1|TRBV7-9|19
TGTGCCAGCAGCAGGATTAACCGATCGCCCAGGGGGCGCGAGACTGAAGCTTTCTTT
CASSRINRSPRGRETEAFF
>TRBJ2-1|-|TRBD2|TRBV27|14
TGTGCCAGCAGTCTAGCGGGACCTGACAATGAGCAGTTCTTC
CASSLAGPDNEQFF
>TRBJ1-5|-|TRBD1|TRBV6-1|16
TGTGCCAGCAGTGCTCAGGGGGCCTTAAGCAATCAGCCCCAGCATTTT
CASSAQGALSNQPQHF
>TRBJ2-1|-|TRBD2|TRBV2|14
TGTGCCAGCAGGGTCCGAGCGGGAGACGTTGAGCAGTTCTTC
CASRVRAGDVEQFF
>TRBJ2-7|-|-|TRBV28|15
TGTGCCAGCAGTTCCGCGCAGGGAGGTCCCTACGAGCAGTACTTC
CASSSAQGGPYEQYF
>TRBJ2-1|-|-|TRBV19|17
TGTGCCAGTAGTATATACCAGCGGAACCCCATGGTGGGTGAGCAGTTCTTC
CASSIYQRNPMVGEQFF
>TRBJ2-4|-|-|TRBV11-2|12
TGTGCCAGCAGCCCCGCCCGGGACATTCAGTACTTC
CASSPARDIQYF
>TRBJ2-7|once|TRBD1|TRBV7-6|16
TGTGCCAGCAGCAGCTCCACAGGGACAGGGTCCTACGAGCAGTACTTC
CASSSSTGTGSYEQYF
>TRBJ1-5|-|-|TRBV19|13
TGTGCCAGTAGTATGGTGGGAGATCAGCCCCAGCATTTT
CASSMVGDQPQHF
>TRBJ2-5|-|TRBD1|TRBV6-1|15
TGTGCCAGCAGTGTTACTTCAGGGGGCCGAGAGACCCAGTACTTC
CASSVTSGGRETQYF
>TRBJ2-7|once|TRBD2|TRBV6-5|15
TGTGCCAGCAGTTATGGGACTAGGGAGGACTACGAGCAGTACTTC
CASSYGTREDYEQYF
>TRBJ2-1|-|TRBD2|TRBV4-2|12
TGTGCCAGCACCGGCGGGGGCAATGAGCAGTTCTTC
CASTGGGNEQFF
>TRBJ1-4|once|TRBD1|TRBV28|16
TGTGCCAGCAGTTCCGGGCACCGGGACAGTAATGAAAAACTGTTTTTT
CASSSGHRDSNEKLFF
>TRBJ2-5|-|TRBD1|TRBV9|16
TGTGCCAGCAGCGTAGGGGTCAGGGGGATGTTCGAGACCCAGTACTTC
CASSVGVRGMFETQYF
>TRBJ2-5|-|TRBD2|TRBV2|14
TGTGCCAGCAGTGGACTAGCACAGATCCCGTTATGGGACTTC
CASSGLAQIPLWDF
>TRBJ2-3|once|TRBD2|TRBV6-5|15
TGTGCCAGCAATAAACTAGCGGGAGGCCCAGATACGCAGTATTTT
CASNKLAGGPDTQYF
>TRBJ2-1|-|TRBD2|TRBV7-9|17
TGTGCCAGCAGCTCCTACTCTAGCGGGGGTAACCCATGGGAGCAGTTCTTC
CASSSYSSGGNPWEQFF
>TRBJ1-1|-|-|TRBV6-5|14
TGTGCCAGCAGTTACTCGCTGGGAGCCACTGAAGCTTTCTTT
CASSYSLGATEAFF
>TRBJ2-5|-|TRBD1|TRBV7-2|14
TGTGCCAGCAGGGGACAGGGGGCTCCGGAGACCCAGTACTTC
CASRGQGAPETQYF
>TRBJ1-1|-|-|TRBV6-5|13
TGTGCCAGCAGTTACAGGCGGGACACTGAAGCTTTCTTT
CASSYRRDTEAFF
>TRBJ1-1|once|-|TRBV5-1|13
TGCGCCAGCAGCTTATCTAGGAACACTGAAGCTTTCTTT
CASSLSRNTEAFF
>TRBJ2-2|-|-|TRBV11-2|16
TGTGCCAGCAGCTTAGTCTTAGCAGGAGGCACCGGGGAGCTGTTTTTT
CASSLVLAGGTGELFF
>TRBJ1-1|-|TRBD1|TRBV27|15
TGTGCCAGCAGTCCTGAGGGACAGCCCCAAAACGAAGCTTTCTTT
CASSPEGQPQNEAFF
>TRBJ2-5|-|-|TRBV7-8|15
TGTGCCAGCAGCTTAGCCCCCGGTTCTTTTGAGACCCAGTACTTC
CASSLAPGSFETQYF
>TRBJ1-3|-|TRBD1|TRBV13|16
TGTGCCAGCAGCGCGTACAGGGGCCGGGGTGGAAACACCATATATTTT
CASSAYRGRGGNTIYF
>TRBJ2-3|-|TRBD1|TRBV19|16
TGTGCCAGTAGTATGGGCAGGGGGCTACGGACAGATACGCAGTATTTT
CASSMGRGLRTDTQYF
>TRBJ1-6|-|-|TRBV7-8|19
TGTGCCAGCAGCTTAGTAGCAAGGACACGACCTAACTATAATTCACCCCTCCACTTT
CASSLVARTRPNYNSPLHF
>TRBJ2-7|-|TRBD1|TRBV4-1|15
TGCGCCAGCAGCCAAGCCGGACAGGCGACCTACGAGCAGTACTTC
CASSQAGQATYEQYF
>TRBJ1-4|-|-|TRBV18|14
TGTGCCAGCTCACCGTCTGTTTCTAATGAAAAACTGTTTTTT
CASSPSVSNEKLFF
>TRBJ1-5|-|-|TRBV6-5|16
TGTGCCAGCAGTTACCTCGGACAGCGCTCCAATCAGCCCCAGCATTTT
CASSYLGQRSNQPQHF
>TRBJ1-5|-|-|TRBV2|13
TGTGCCAGCAGAACAGGGCTAGATCAGCCCCAGCATTTT
CASRTGLDQPQHF
>TRBJ1-1|-|-|TRBV5-1|16
TGCGCCAGCAGCTTGGTTGGTAACAGGGACGGGGCTGAAGCTTTCTTT
CASSLVGNRDGAEAFF
>TRBJ2-7|-|-|TRBV25-1|15
TGTGCCAGCAGCCAACGGGGGAATCAGGCCTACGAGCAGTACTTC
CASSQRGNQAYEQYF
>TRBJ2-7|-|-|TRBV11-2|16
TGTGCCAGCAGCTTAGGCCCCGCAAGGAGCTCCTACGAGCAGTACTTC
CASSLGPARSSYEQYF
>TRBJ1-1|-|TRBD1|TRBV28|15
TGTGCCAGCAGTTCCCAGACAGGGGCGAGGCCTGAAGCTTTCTTT
CASSSQTGARPEAFF
>TRBJ2-7|-|TRBD1|TRBV5-1|15
TGCGCCAGCAGCTTTAGCCAGGGGGCTTCCTACGAGCAGTACTTC
CASSFSQGASYEQYF
>TRBJ1-2|-|TRBD1|TRBV28|14
TGTGCCAGCAGTTGGAACAGGGGAATTGAAGGCTACACCTTC
CASSWNRGIEGYTF
>TRBJ1-2|-|TRBD1|TRBV6-6|14
TGTGCCAGCAGTTACTCAATGGCAGGGGGTGGCTACACCTTC
CASSYSMAGGGYTF
>TRBJ1-6|-|TRBD1|TRBV5-5|15
TGTGCCAGCAGCCCTGGGACAGGGCCAAATTCACCCCTCCACTTT
CASSPGTGPNSPLHF
>TRBJ2-7|-|TRBD1|TRBV27|17
TGTGCCAGCAGTTCGCCAAAATGGACAGGGGTGACCTACGAGCAGTACTTC
CASSSPKWTGVTYEQYF